This TCR beta chain was captured in a study of T and B cells in COVID-19 patients. In the study overall: Blood was sampled from COVID-19 patients who were either actively infected or recovered. The recovered patients had mostly mild to moderate COVID-19 with outpatient management.

As regards this clonotype: The antigen is undetermined. A much more abundant neighbour one base away suggests this may be a read error.

BIOMED2 TRB-A/B primer pools were used in multiplex TRB PCR. In TCRdb, the multiplex PCR reads were re-called with MiXCR into one record per CDR3 protein. The repertoire holds roughly 8,100 distinct CDR3 sequences, about 30% seen once, with around a sixth in the top ten. The CDR3 sequence is 13 residues long. Trimming cost V 3 bases and J 5 bases, with 10 bases left between them. CDR1 LNHDA and CDR2 SQIVND come from the germline V gene (reference sequence). Broader study findings: Few blood samples existed from mildly ill patients during symptoms or early in severe cases.

TRB was amplified from approximately 250-480 ng of blood genomic DNA. The V call is TRBV19, the J call TRBJ1-1; the D gene is possibly TRBD1 (5 bases). This receptor was obtained from a human donor with active COVID-19. Source material: blood. Here the CDR3 reads CASSMRGETEAFF. The DNA of the CDR3 is TGTGCCAGTAGTATGAGGGGTGAAACTGAAGCTTTCTTT.